A selection of T cell receptor beta chains follows, all from one sample in a study of shared clonotypes between healthy human individuals. TCRdb keeps only in-frame clones here, not all; method: immunoSEQ multiplex PCR. The table includes more than 1 million clones, 78% detected once. Sample: memory CD4+ T cells from PBMCs. Every receptor here comes from a man aged 18 to 29 in good health. Some clones in this sample may be carry-over from other donors' samples. Each CDR3 is given with its conserved first and last residue. Each record gives: D gene, V gene, J gene, clone size, CDR3 DNA, CDR3 protein. A D gene is named only where the DNA matches it firmly. Only some rows state a clone size, as once, few, many or a class for expanded clones.

D gene: .; V gene: TRBV7-8; J gene: TRBJ2-5; clone size: .; CDR3 DNA: TGTGCCAGCAAAAACGGAATATACCAAGAGACCCAGTACTTC; CDR3 protein: CASKNGIYQETQYF
D gene: .; V gene: TRBV5-1; J gene: TRBJ2-5; clone size: .; CDR3 DNA: TGCGCCAGCAGAAGTGAGGTACGGAGCCCTGGGACCCAGTACTTC; CDR3 protein: CASRSEVRSPGTQYF
D gene: TRBD2; V gene: TRBV29-1; J gene: TRBJ2-1; clone size: .; CDR3 DNA: TGCAGCGTTGAAGATAGTGCTAGCGGGAGCGATGAGCAGTTCTTC; CDR3 protein: CSVEDSASGSDEQFF
D gene: .; V gene: TRBV28; J gene: TRBJ2-3; clone size: once; CDR3 DNA: TGTGCCAGCAAAGTAGCGACTAGCACAGATACGCAGTATTTT; CDR3 protein: CASKVATSTDTQYF
D gene: .; V gene: TRBV7-9; J gene: TRBJ1-2; clone size: .; CDR3 DNA: TGTGCCAGCAGCTCCTACTATGGCTACACCTTC; CDR3 protein: CASSSYYGYTF
D gene: .; V gene: TRBV6-6; J gene: TRBJ2-4; clone size: .; CDR3 DNA: TGTGCCAGCAGTCCAGGGGGGAACATTCAGTACTTC; CDR3 protein: CASSPGGNIQYF
D gene: TRBD1; V gene: TRBV5-6; J gene: TRBJ1-2; clone size: .; CDR3 DNA: TGTGCCAGCAGCCATATGGGGACAGCCCTCTATGGCTACACCTTC; CDR3 protein: CASSHMGTALYGYTF
D gene: TRBD1; V gene: TRBV5-4; J gene: TRBJ2-5; clone size: .; CDR3 DNA: TGTGCCAGCAGCCAGACAGGGGGTCAAGAGACCCAGTACTTC; CDR3 protein: CASSQTGGQETQYF
D gene: .; V gene: TRBV18; J gene: TRBJ1-3; clone size: .; CDR3 DNA: TGTGCCAGCTCACCACAGGGGACCCCTGGAAACACCATATATTTT; CDR3 protein: CASSPQGTPGNTIYF
D gene: .; V gene: TRBV6-5; J gene: TRBJ1-2; clone size: few; CDR3 DNA: TGTGCCAGCAGTTACTCGGGTTGGGATGGCTACACCTTC; CDR3 protein: CASSYSGWDGYTF
D gene: TRBD2; V gene: TRBV5-1; J gene: TRBJ2-7; clone size: .; CDR3 DNA: TGCGCCAGCAGCCCTACTGGAGCGGGGACCTACGAGCAGTACTTC; CDR3 protein: CASSPTGAGTYEQYF
D gene: .; V gene: TRBV7-8; J gene: TRBJ1-3; clone size: .; CDR3 DNA: TGTGCCAGCAGCTTAGACAGCGGGGGAAGTGGAAACACCATATATTTT; CDR3 protein: CASSLDSGGSGNTIYF
D gene: TRBD2; V gene: TRBV7-6; J gene: TRBJ2-5; clone size: .; CDR3 DNA: TGTGCCAGCAGCTTTAGCGGGGAGACCCAGTACTTC; CDR3 protein: CASSFSGETQYF
D gene: TRBD2; V gene: TRBV11-2; J gene: TRBJ2-5; clone size: few; CDR3 DNA: TGTGCCAGCAGCTCGTGGACTAGCGGGAGGGCGGAGACCCAGTACTTC; CDR3 protein: CASSSWTSGRAETQYF
D gene: .; V gene: TRBV28; J gene: TRBJ1-4; clone size: .; CDR3 DNA: TGTGCCAGCAGCCCCGGCGGGGTAGATAATGAAAAACTGTTTTTT; CDR3 protein: CASSPGGVDNEKLFF
D gene: TRBD1; V gene: TRBV29-1; J gene: TRBJ1-2; clone size: .; CDR3 DNA: TGCAGCGCCGAGGACAGGGCGGGCTACACCTTC; CDR3 protein: CSAEDRAGYTF
D gene: .; V gene: TRBV5-1; J gene: TRBJ1-4; clone size: .; CDR3 DNA: TGCGCCAGCGGGGAACAAGGGAAAGCTAATGAAAAACTGTTTTTT; CDR3 protein: CASGEQGKANEKLFF
D gene: .; V gene: TRBV4-3; J gene: TRBJ2-7; clone size: .; CDR3 DNA: TGCGCCAGCAGCCAAGTAGTCGAGGGTTCCTACGAGCAGTACTTC; CDR3 protein: CASSQVVEGSYEQYF
D gene: TRBD2; V gene: TRBV6-6; J gene: TRBJ2-3; clone size: .; CDR3 DNA: TGTGCCAGCAATCCGACTAGCGGCACAGATACGCAGTATTTT; CDR3 protein: CASNPTSGTDTQYF
D gene: .; V gene: TRBV14; J gene: TRBJ2-7; clone size: .; CDR3 DNA: TGTGCCAGCAGCCAAGTTAGGGGCTCGGGAGAGCAGTACTTC; CDR3 protein: CASSQVRGSGEQYF
D gene: TRBD1; V gene: TRBV29-1; J gene: TRBJ2-1; clone size: .; CDR3 DNA: TGCAGCGTTGTACAGGGGGCTATTCTCTCCTACAATGAGCAGTTCTTC; CDR3 protein: CSVVQGAILSYNEQFF
D gene: .; V gene: TRBV11-2; J gene: TRBJ2-5; clone size: .; CDR3 DNA: TGTGCCAGCAGCTTTTATCACGACCCGGGGGAGACCCAGTACTTC; CDR3 protein: CASSFYHDPGETQYF
D gene: .; V gene: TRBV10-3; J gene: TRBJ1-1; clone size: .; CDR3 DNA: TGTGCCATCAGAGATAACACTGAAGCTTTCTTT; CDR3 protein: CAIRDNTEAFF
D gene: .; V gene: TRBV9; J gene: TRBJ2-3; clone size: .; CDR3 DNA: TGTGCCAGCAGCCCTCGGACGAACACAGATACGCAGTATTTT; CDR3 protein: CASSPRTNTDTQYF
D gene: TRBD1; V gene: TRBV7-9; J gene: TRBJ2-1; clone size: .; CDR3 DNA: TGTGCCAGCAGCTTAGCCTCCACAGGGGGCGGCCTTAGGAATGAGCAGTTCTTC; CDR3 protein: CASSLASTGGGLRNEQFF
D gene: TRBD1; V gene: TRBV6-1; J gene: TRBJ2-7; clone size: .; CDR3 DNA: TGTGCCAGCTGGTCTGGGACAGGCCCCTACGAGCAGTACTTC; CDR3 protein: CASWSGTGPYEQYF
D gene: .; V gene: TRBV30; J gene: TRBJ2-7; clone size: .; CDR3 DNA: TGTGCCTGGAGTGTTAGCTACGAGCAGTACTTC; CDR3 protein: CAWSVSYEQYF
D gene: .; V gene: TRBV4-1; J gene: TRBJ1-3; clone size: .; CDR3 DNA: TGCGCCAGCAGCGCCCGCCGGGTCGACTCTGGAAACACCATATATTTT; CDR3 protein: CASSARRVDSGNTIYF
D gene: .; V gene: TRBV11-2; J gene: TRBJ2-7; clone size: .; CDR3 DNA: TGTGCCAGCAGCATGAGGGCAGGGAACATGAACGAGCAGTACTTC; CDR3 protein: CASSMRAGNMNEQYF
D gene: TRBD1; V gene: TRBV5-6; J gene: TRBJ2-4; clone size: few; CDR3 DNA: TGTGCCAGCAGCCCGGGACAGCTACTAGCCAAAAACATTCAGTACTTC; CDR3 protein: CASSPGQLLAKNIQYF
D gene: TRBD1; V gene: TRBV10-3; J gene: TRBJ1-2; clone size: .; CDR3 DNA: TGTGCCATCAGTGAGGTGGGACAGGGGGAGTATGGCTACACCTTC; CDR3 protein: CAISEVGQGEYGYTF
D gene: .; V gene: TRBV30; J gene: TRBJ2-6; clone size: few; CDR3 DNA: TGTGCCTGGAGTGTATCTGGGGCCAACGTCCTGACTTTC; CDR3 protein: CAWSVSGANVLTF
D gene: TRBD2; V gene: TRBV5-4; J gene: TRBJ2-3; clone size: once; CDR3 DNA: TGTGCCAGCAGCCCACAGCGGGAGGGCGGGGGAGATACGCAGTATTTT; CDR3 protein: CASSPQREGGGDTQYF
D gene: .; V gene: TRBV6-1; J gene: TRBJ1-5; clone size: few; CDR3 DNA: TGTGCCAGCAGTGAAGGCCGAATTGGGGGCAATCAGCCCCAGCATTTT; CDR3 protein: CASSEGRIGGNQPQHF
D gene: .; V gene: TRBV20-1; J gene: TRBJ1-2; clone size: .; CDR3 DNA: TGCAGTGCTACGGGGGGTACTGGCTACACCTTC; CDR3 protein: CSATGGTGYTF
D gene: .; V gene: TRBV6-1; J gene: TRBJ2-3; clone size: .; CDR3 DNA: TGTGCCAGCAGTGACCTACAGGGAAGGATCGGCACAGATACGCAGTATTTT; CDR3 protein: CASSDLQGRIGTDTQYF